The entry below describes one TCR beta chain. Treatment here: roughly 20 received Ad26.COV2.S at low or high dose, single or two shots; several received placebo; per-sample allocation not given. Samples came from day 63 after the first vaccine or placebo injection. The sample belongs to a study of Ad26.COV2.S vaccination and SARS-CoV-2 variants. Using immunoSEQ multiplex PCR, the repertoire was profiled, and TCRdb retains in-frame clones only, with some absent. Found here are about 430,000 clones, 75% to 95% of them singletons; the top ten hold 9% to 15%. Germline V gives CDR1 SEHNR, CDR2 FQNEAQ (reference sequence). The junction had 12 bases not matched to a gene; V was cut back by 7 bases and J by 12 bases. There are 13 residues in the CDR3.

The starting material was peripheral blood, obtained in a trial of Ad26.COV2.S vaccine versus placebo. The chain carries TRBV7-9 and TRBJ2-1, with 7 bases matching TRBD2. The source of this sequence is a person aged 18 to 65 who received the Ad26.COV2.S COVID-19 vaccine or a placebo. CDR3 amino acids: CASIPLGGNGQFF. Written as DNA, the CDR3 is TGTGCCAGCATCCCGCTGGGGGGGAACGGGCAGTTCTTC.